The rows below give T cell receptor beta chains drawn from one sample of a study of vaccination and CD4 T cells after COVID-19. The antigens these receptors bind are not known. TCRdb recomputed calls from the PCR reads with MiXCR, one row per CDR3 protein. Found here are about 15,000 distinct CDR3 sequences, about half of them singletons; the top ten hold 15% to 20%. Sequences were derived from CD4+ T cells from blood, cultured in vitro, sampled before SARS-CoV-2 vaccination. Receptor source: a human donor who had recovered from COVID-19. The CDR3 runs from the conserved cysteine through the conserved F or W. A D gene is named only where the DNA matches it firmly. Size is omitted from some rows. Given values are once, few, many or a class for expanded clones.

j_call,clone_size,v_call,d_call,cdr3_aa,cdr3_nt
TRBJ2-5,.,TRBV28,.,CASGLWVGETQYF,TGTGCCAGCGGCTTATGGGTTGGCGAGACCCAGTACTTC
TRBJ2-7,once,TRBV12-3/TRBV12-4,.,CASSLGASWYYEQYF,TGTGCCAGCAGTTTAGGGGCTAGCTGGTACTACGAGCAGTACTTC
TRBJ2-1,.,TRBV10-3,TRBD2,CAISVSGTSGSRHYNEQFF,TGTGCCATCAGTGTCTCCGGGACTAGCGGGTCAAGGCACTACAATGAGCAGTTCTTC
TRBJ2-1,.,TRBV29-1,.,CSVEPEGWNEQFF,TGCAGCGTTGAACCGGAGGGGTGGAATGAGCAGTTCTTC
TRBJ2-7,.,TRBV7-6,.,CASSPRLGPRSYEQYF,TGTGCCAGCAGCCCCCGTCTGGGACCCAGATCCTACGAGCAGTACTTC
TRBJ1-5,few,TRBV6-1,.,CASSESRLNQPQHF,TGTGCCAGCAGTGAAAGCAGACTCAATCAGCCCCAGCATTTT
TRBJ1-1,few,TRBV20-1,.,CSANGVTSEAFF,TGCAGTGCTAACGGGGTTACGAGTGAAGCTTTCTTT
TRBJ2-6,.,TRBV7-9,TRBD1,CASSQGQGPRSGANVLTF,TGTGCCAGCAGCCAGGGACAGGGGCCTCGCTCTGGGGCCAACGTCCTGACTTTC
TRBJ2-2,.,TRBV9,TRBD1,CASSAHLQGTGELFF,TGTGCCAGCAGCGCGCATTTACAGGGGACCGGGGAGCTGTTTTTT
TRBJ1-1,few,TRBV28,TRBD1,CASSLGTAEAFF,TGTGCCAGCAGTTTAGGGACAGCTGAAGCTTTCTTT
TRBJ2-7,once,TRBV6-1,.,CASTRGGEQYF,TGTGCCAGCACCAGGGGGGGAGAGCAGTACTTC
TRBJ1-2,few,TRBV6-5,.,CASSYSTNRIIINYGYTF,TGTGCCAGCAGTTACTCGACCAATCGGATAATTATTAACTATGGCTACACCTTC